This T cell receptor beta chain comes out of a study of cytomegalovirus exposure and HLA in healthy donors. Study observations and caveats: The study put 150 or so TCR beta chains on its list as cytomegalovirus-associated. In vitro confirmation showed three CMV-associated chains to be CMV antigen specific. Subsequent analysis found a tendency for first-cohort TCR clusters to co-occur within the 90 to 150 validation repertoires. It was reported that the classifier diagnosed cytomegalovirus status with high specificity and sensitivity in both the original and validation cohorts.

The CDR3 length is 14 residues. Trimming stripped 0 bases from V and 5 bases from J, with 8 bases between. In germline, CDR1 is SGHTA, CDR2 FQGTGA. The table came from immunoSEQ multiplex PCR; TCRdb's copy has only in-frame clones and leaves some out. The sample records approximately 120,000 clones, 88% being singletons. About this clone: What it binds is unknown.

Sequenced input: PBMCs. This rearrangement joins TRBV7-3 to TRBJ2-1, with D perhaps matching TRBD1 (6 bases). This clonotype was obtained from a young woman in good health and CMV-seronegative. CDR3 in DNA: TGTGCCAGCAGCTTAACCAGGGGCCACAATGAGCAGTTCTTC. Translation gives CASSLTRGHNEQFF.